The 5 T cell receptor beta chains below were found in one sample sequenced in a study of shared clonotypes between healthy human individuals. Produced via immunoSEQ multiplex PCR; TCRdb's table is partial and in-frame only. The sample lists more than 500,000 clones; approximately 95% were seen once. Material: naive CD4+ T cells sorted from blood. The sample's subset: CD45RA+ positively selected. These receptors originate from a woman under 40 in good health.

This rearrangement joins TRBV28 to TRBJ2-7, with TRBD1 as a possible D gene (6 bases). The length of the CDR3 is 14 residues. Germline V gene lookup returns CDR1 MDHEN and CDR2 SYDVKM. V lost 1 base and J lost 2, with 9 bases in between. Here the CDR3 reads CASSLSQGPYEQYF. CDR3 in DNA: TGTGCCAGCAGTTTATCCCAGGGGCCCTACGAGCAGTACTTC.

This chain links TRBV5-4 with TRBJ2-5, with TRBD2 as a possible D gene (6 bases). The CDR3 is 15 amino acids. V dropped 4 bases and J dropped 4 bases, with 17 bases sitting between them. Per germline, CDR1 SGHNT and CDR2 YYREEE (reference sequence). The CDR3 sequence: CASSDRDGGGETQYF. DNA of the CDR3: TGTGCCAGCAGCGACCGGGACGGGGGAGGAGAGACCCAGTACTTC.

The V gene is TRBV6-5, the J gene TRBJ2-7; 7 bases align to TRBD1. Trimming cost V 4 bases and J 2 bases; bases outside gene matches: 11. The germline gives CDR1 MNHEY, CDR2 SVGAGI. The CDR3 covers 16 residues. The CDR3 DNA sequence: TGTGCCAGCAGTTCCCCAACAGGGGATAAAACCTACGAGCAGTACTTC. It translates to CASSSPTGDKTYEQYF.

The chain combines TRBV27 with TRBJ1-5; D not resolved. Germline CDR1 reads MNHEY; CDR2 reads SMNVEV (reference sequence). V lost 8 bases and J 7 bases, leaving 24 bases between the germline ends. The CDR3 has 16 residues. The CDR3: CASRPYAGTPRQPQHF. The CDR3 bases are TGTGCCAGCCGCCCCTATGCGGGAACTCCGCGGCAGCCCCAGCATTTT.

V usage is TRBV19 and J usage is TRBJ2-1; 9 bases map to TRBD2. The germline CDR1 and CDR2 sequences are LNHDA and SQIVND (reference sequence). Trimming took 8 bases from V and 8 from J; bases not matched to a gene: 10. The CDR3 has 14 amino acids. The CDR3 DNA reads TGTGCCAGTCGACCTGGGACTAGCTTCGATGAGCAGTTCTTC. Its translation: CASRPGTSFDEQFF.